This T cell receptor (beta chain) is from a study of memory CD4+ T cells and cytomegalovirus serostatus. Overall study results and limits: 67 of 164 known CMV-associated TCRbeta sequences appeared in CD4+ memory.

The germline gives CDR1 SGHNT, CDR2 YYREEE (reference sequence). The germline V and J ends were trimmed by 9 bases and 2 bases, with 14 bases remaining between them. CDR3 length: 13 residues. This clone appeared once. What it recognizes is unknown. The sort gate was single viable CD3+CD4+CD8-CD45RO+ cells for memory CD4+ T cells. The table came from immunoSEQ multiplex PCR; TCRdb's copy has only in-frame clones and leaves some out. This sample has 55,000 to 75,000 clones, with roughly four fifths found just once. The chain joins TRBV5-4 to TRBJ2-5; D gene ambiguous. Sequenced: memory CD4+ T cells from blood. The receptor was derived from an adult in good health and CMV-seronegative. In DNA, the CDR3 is TGTGCCACCACCCTAGGGAATCAAGAGACCCAGTACTTC. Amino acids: CATTLGNQETQYF.